The clone carrying this T cell receptor beta chain was seen only a few times. Repertoires were generated with immunoSEQ multiplex PCR, while TCRdb's copy carries only in-frame clones and drops some. Seen here are 30,000 to 45,000 clones, about three quarters observed once, and the top ten hold 25% to 35%. These data come from a study of blood T cell repertoires in COVID-19. The sequencing sample was made of peripheral blood. The sequence was collected from a man aged 55 to 70 with acute or convalescent COVID-19.

The CDR3 loop reads CASSDVPAGSNTIYF. DNA of the CDR3: TGTGCCAGCAGTGACGTCCCCGCAGGGTCAAACACCATATATTTT. The chain recombines TRBV25-1 with TRBJ1-3; maybe TRBD1 (5 bases). V was pared by 3 bases and J by 6 bases, with 15 bases between. The CDR3 is made up of 15 amino acids. CDR1 is MGHDK and CDR2 is SYGVNS in the germline V gene.